What follows describes a single T cell receptor beta chain. Its antigen is unknown. The assay was immunoSEQ multiplex PCR, and TCRdb's table has in-frame clones only and misses some. This repertoire shows about 81,000 clones, 70% to 85% found once; its top ten account for 2.5% to 3.5%. This CDR3 has 14 residues. Trimming took 0 bases from V and 2 from J, leaving 7 bases between them. Germline CDR1 ENHRY, CDR2 SYGVKD. These data originate in a study of neoadjuvant anti-PD-1 for oral cavity cancer. At the level of the study: Around day 43, patients without progression received a fourth nivolumab dose before surgery. Study outcomes and limitations: Post-nivolumab, blood T cell clonality was significantly elevated in non-responders. Treg/Th17 ratio rose with pretreatment blood and fell with post-treatment tumor TCRbeta clonality. With a few patients per group, TCR findings need larger cohorts.

V is TRBV10-3 and J is TRBJ1-2, with no clear D. The source is a person aged 40 to 85 with oral cavity squamous cell carcinoma. The material was PBMCs, obtained before nivolumab (anti-PD-1) treatment. The CDR3 region is CAISESLGNYGYTF. CDR3 nucleotide sequence: TGTGCCATCAGTGAGTCTTTGGGAAACTATGGCTACACCTTC.